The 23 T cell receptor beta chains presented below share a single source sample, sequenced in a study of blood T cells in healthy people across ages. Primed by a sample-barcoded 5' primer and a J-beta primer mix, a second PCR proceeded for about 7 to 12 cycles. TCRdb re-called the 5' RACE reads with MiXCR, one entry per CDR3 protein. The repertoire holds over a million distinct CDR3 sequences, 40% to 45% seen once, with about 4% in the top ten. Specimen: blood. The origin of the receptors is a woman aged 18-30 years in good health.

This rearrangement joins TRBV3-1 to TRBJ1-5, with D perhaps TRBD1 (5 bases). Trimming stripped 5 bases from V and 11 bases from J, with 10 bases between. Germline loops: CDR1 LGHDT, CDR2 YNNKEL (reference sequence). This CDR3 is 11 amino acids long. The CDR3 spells CASSSGLAQHF. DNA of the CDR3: TGTGCCAGCAGCTCGGGGCTCGCCCAGCATTTT.

The CDR3 DNA follows: TGCGCCAGCAGAGAAGGGACATTGAACACCGGGGAGCTGTTTTTT. Translating it yields CASREGTLNTGELFF. V usage is TRBV10-2 and J usage is TRBJ2-2; D might be TRBD1 (6 bases). Trimming took 6 bases from V and 1 from J, leaving 12 bases between them. The CDR3 runs 15 residues. Germline V gene data show CDR1 as WSHSY and CDR2 as SAAADI.

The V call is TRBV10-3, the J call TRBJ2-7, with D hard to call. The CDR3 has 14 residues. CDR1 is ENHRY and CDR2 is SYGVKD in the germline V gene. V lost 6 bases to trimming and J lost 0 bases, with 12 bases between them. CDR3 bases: TGTGCCATCAGAAGTGATCGGCACTCCTACGAGCAGTACTTC. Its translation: CAIRSDRHSYEQYF.

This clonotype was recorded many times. CDR3 DNA sequence: TGTGCCAGCAGCTTACCGGGGGACTACGAGCAGTACTTC. Translating it yields CASSLPGDYEQYF. This sequence joins TRBV7-9 and TRBJ2-7, with D tentatively TRBD2 (6 bases). Trimming pared 2 bases from V and 3 bases from J, leaving 8 bases between. CDR1 is SEHNR and CDR2 is FQNEAQ in the germline V gene (reference sequence). The CDR3 has 13 amino acids. Drawing the rest from reference TRBV7-9 and TRBJ2-7, the complete variable domain is DTGVSQNPRHKITKRGQNVTFRCDPISEHNRLYWYRQTLGQGPEFLTYFQNEAQLEKSRLLSDRFSAERPKGSFSTLEIQRTEQGDSAMYLCASSLPGDYEQYFGPGTRLTVT.

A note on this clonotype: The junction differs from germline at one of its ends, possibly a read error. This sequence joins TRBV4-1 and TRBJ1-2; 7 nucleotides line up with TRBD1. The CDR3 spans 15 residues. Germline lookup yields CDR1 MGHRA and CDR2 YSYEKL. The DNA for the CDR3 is TGCGCCAACAGCCAAGTGGGTTCCAGGGGGAATGGCTACACCTTC. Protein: CANSQVGSRGNGYTF.

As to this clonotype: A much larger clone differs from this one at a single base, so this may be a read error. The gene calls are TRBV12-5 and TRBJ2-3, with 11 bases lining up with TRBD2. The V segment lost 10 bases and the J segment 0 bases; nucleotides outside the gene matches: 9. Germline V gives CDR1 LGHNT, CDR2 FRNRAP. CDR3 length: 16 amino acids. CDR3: CANGPGTSGSTDTQYF. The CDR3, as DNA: TGTGCTAATGGCCCCGGGACTAGCGGAAGCACAGATACGCAGTATTTT.

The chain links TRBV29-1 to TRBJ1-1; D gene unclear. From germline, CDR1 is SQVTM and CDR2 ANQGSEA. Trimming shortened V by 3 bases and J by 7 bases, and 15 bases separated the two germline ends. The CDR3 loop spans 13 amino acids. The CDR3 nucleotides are TGCAGCGTTGAGGCGGGCGTGGATGGTGAAGCTTTCTTT. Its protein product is CSVEAGVDGEAFF.

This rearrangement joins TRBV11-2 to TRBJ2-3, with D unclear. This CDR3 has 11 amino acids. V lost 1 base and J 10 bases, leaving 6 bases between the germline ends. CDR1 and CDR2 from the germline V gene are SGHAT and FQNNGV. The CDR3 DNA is TGTGCCAGCAGCTTAGCTTGCCCGCAGTATTTT. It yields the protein CASSLACPQYF. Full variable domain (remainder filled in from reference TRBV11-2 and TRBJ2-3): EAGVAQSPRYKIIEKRQSVAFWCNPISGHATLYWYQQILGQGPKLLIQFQNNGVVDDSQLPKDRFSAERLKGVDSTLKIQPAKLEDSAVYLCASSLACPQYFGPGTRLTVL.

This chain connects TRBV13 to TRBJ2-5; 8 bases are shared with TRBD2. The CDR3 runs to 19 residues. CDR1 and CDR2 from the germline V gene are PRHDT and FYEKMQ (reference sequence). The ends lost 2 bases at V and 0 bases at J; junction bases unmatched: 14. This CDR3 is CASSLFRGAAGDYQETQYF. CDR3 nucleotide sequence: TGTGCCAGCAGCTTATTCCGGGGTGCAGCGGGAGACTACCAAGAGACCCAGTACTTC.

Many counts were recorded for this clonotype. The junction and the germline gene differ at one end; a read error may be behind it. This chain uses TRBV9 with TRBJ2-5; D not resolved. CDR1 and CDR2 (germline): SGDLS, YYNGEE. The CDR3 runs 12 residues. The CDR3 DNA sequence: TGCGCCAGCAGCGTCGACCAAGAGACCCAGTACTTC. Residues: CASSVDQETQYF. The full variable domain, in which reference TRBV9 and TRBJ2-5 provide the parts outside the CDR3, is DSGVTQTPKHLITATGQRVTLRCSPRSGDLSVYWYQQSLDQGLQFLIQYYNGEERAKGNILERFSAQQFPDLHSELNLSSLELGDSALYFCASSVDQETQYFGPGTRLLVL.

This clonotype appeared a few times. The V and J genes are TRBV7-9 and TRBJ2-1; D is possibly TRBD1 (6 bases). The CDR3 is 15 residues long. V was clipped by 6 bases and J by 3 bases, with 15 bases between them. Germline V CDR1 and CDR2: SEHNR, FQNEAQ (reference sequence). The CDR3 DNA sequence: TGTGCCAGCAGTTCCGACAGGTCTCGCTACAATGAGCAGTTCTTC. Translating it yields CASSSDRSRYNEQFF.

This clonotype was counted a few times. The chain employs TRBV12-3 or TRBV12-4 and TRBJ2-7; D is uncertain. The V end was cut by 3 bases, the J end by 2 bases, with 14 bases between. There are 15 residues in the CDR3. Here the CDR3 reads CASSLGRPSPYEQYF. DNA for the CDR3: TGTGCCAGCAGTTTGGGTCGGCCTTCCCCCTACGAGCAGTACTTC.

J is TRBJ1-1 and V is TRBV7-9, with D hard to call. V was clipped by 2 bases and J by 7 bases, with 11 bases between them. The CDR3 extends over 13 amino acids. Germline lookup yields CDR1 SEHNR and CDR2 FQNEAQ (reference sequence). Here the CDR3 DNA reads TGTGCCAGCAGCTTACCGAACCCCGTTGAAGCTTTCTTT. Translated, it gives CASSLPNPVEAFF.

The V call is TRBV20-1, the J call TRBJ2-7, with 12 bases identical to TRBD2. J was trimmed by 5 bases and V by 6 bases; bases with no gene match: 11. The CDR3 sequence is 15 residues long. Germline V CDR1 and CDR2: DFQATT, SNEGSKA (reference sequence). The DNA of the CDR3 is TGCAGTGCCAGTACTAGCGGGAGGTCTACGGACGAGCAGTACTTC. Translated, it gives CSASTSGRSTDEQYF.

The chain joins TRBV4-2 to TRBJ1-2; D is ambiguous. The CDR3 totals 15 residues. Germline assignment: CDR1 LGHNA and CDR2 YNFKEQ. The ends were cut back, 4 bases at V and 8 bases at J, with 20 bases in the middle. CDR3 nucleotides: TGTGCCAGCAGCCTCGCCGGGCCCATACCGGGCGGCTACACCTTC. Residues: CASSLAGPIPGGYTF.

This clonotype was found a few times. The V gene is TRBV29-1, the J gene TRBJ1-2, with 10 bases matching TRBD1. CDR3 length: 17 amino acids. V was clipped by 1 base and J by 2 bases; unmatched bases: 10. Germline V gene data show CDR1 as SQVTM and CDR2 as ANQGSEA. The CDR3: CSVEAGTGVGLNYGYTF. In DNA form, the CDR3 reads TGCAGCGTTGAAGCCGGGACAGGGGTTGGATTAAACTATGGCTACACCTTC. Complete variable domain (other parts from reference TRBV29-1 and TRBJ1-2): SAVISQKPSRDICQRGTSLTIQCQVDSQVTMMFWYRQQPGQSLTLIATANQGSEATYESGFVIDKFPISRPNLTFSTLTVSNMSPEDSSIYLCSVEAGTGVGLNYGYTFGSGTRLTVV.

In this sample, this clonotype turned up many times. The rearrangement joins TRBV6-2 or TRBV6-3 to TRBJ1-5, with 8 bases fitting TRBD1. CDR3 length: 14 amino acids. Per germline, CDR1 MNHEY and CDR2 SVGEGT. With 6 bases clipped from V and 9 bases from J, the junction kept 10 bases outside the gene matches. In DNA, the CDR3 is TGTGCCAGCAGCGAGACAGGGGAAGTTGGGCCCCAGCATTTT. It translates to CASSETGEVGPQHF.

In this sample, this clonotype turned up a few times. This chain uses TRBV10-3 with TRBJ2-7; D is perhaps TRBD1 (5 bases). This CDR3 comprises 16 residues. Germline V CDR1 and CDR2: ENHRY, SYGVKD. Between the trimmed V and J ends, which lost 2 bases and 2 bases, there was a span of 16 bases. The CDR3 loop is CAISERVGEGAYEQYF. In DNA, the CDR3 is TGTGCCATCAGTGAGCGGGTAGGGGAAGGCGCCTACGAGCAGTACTTC.

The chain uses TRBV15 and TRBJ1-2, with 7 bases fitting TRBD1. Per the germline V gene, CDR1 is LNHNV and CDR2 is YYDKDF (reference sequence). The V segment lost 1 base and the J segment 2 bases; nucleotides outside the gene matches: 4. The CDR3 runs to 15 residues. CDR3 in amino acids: CATSRVVRGNYGYTF. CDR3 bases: TGTGCCACCAGCAGAGTGGTCAGGGGGAACTATGGCTACACCTTC.

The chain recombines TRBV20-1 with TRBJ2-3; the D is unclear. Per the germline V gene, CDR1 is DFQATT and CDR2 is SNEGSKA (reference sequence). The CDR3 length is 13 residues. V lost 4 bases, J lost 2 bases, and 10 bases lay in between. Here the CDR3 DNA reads TGCAGTGCTACGGCCTTCCTCACAGATACGCAGTATTTT. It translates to CSATAFLTDTQYF.

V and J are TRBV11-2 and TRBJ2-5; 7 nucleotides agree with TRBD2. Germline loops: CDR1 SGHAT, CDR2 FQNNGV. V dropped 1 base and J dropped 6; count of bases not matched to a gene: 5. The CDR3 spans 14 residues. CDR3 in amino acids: CASSLAGGVQTQYF. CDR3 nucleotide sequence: TGTGCCAGCAGCTTAGCGGGGGGTGTGCAGACCCAGTACTTC. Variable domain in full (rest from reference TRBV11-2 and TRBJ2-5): EAGVAQSPRYKIIEKRQSVAFWCNPISGHATLYWYQQILGQGPKLLIQFQNNGVVDDSQLPKDRFSAERLKGVDSTLKIQPAKLEDSAVYLCASSLAGGVQTQYFGPGTRLLVL.

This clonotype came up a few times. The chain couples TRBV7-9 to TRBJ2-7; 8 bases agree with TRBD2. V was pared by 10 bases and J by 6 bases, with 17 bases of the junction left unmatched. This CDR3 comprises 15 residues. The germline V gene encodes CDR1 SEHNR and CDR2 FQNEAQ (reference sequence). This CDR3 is CAIERGGTRSGEQYF. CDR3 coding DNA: TGTGCCATCGAGCGGGGTGGGACTAGATCAGGCGAGCAGTACTTC.

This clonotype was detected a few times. CDR3 nucleotide sequence: TGTGCCAGCAGCGTAGCTTTTACGGGTGAAGCTTTCTTT. This gives the protein CASSVAFTGEAFF. The J gene is TRBJ1-1, the V gene TRBV9; D not resolved. Trimming removed 0 bases from V and 7 bases from J, with 10 bases in between. Germline-derived CDR1 and CDR2 are SGDLS and YYNGEE. The CDR3 totals 13 residues.